These 28 T cell receptor beta chains were sequenced from one sample in a study of OX40 agonist ivuxolimab in advanced cancers. This table comes from immunoSEQ multiplex PCR, and its TCRdb copy is limited to in-frame clones, with some not included. The repertoire includes almost 15,000 clones, approximately 80% of them detected once, and about 35% sits in the top ten. The sequencing here drew on CD4+ or CD8+ T cells sorted from blood, taken in a trial of the OX40 agonist ivuxolimab. The receptors stem from an adult with an advanced solid tumor such as melanoma, head and neck, liver or kidney cancer.

The rearrangement uses TRBV14 and TRBJ1-2; 7 bases are a match to TRBD1. This CDR3 is built from 15 residues. V lost 4 bases and J lost 8; bases outside the gene matches: 13. The V gene's germline CDR1 is SGHDN and CDR2 FVKESK. CDR3: CASSLSGQIRLGYTF. The CDR3 nucleotides read TGTGCCAGCAGCCTGTCGGGACAGATAAGGTTGGGCTACACCTTC.

The CDR3 here is CASSQPNTDTQYF. As DNA, the CDR3 is TGCGCCAGCAGCCAACCTAACACAGATACGCAGTATTTT. The chain links TRBV4-3 to TRBJ2-3; D remains ambiguous. Germline loops: CDR1 LGHNA, CDR2 YSLEER. Trimming pared 2 bases from V and 2 bases from J, leaving 5 bases between. This CDR3 has 13 residues.

This chain joins TRBV6-1 and TRBJ1-5; D is ambiguous. CDR1 is MNHNS and CDR2 is SASEGT in the germline V gene. V gave up 5 bases and J gave up 1 base, with 6 bases separating them. CDR3 length: 13 residues. In DNA, the CDR3 is TGTGCCAGCAGTTTCTTGAGCAATCAGCCCCAGCATTTT. Its translation is CASSFLSNQPQHF.

The rearrangement links TRBV6-5 to TRBJ1-2; D is uncertain. CDR1 is MNHEY, CDR2 SVGAGI, per germline. Trimming removed 2 bases at V and 8 bases at J, with 12 bases between. This CDR3 spans 13 amino acids. CDR3 DNA: TGTGCCAGCAGTTACCCCGGCAGCGACGGCTACACCTTC. It yields the protein CASSYPGSDGYTF.

Note on this clone: At one of its ends the junction is not consistent with the germline gene, which may arise from a read error. The genes are TRBV19 and TRBJ1-5; D not resolved. The CDR3 runs 14 residues. In germline, CDR1 is LNHDA, CDR2 SQIVND (reference sequence). CDR3 bases: TGTGCCAGTATGAGTAGAAGAGGCAACCAGCCCCAGCATTTT. Translated, it gives CASMSRRGNQPQHF.

The V and J genes are TRBV7-7 and TRBJ2-2; possibly TRBD2 for D (5 bases). Germline CDR1 reads SSHAT; CDR2 reads FNYEAQ (reference sequence). The CDR3 spans 14 residues. V shed 4 bases and J shed 4 bases, with 10 bases lying between them. Written as DNA, the CDR3 is TGTGCCAGCAGCTCACGAGGGTCCACCGGGGAGCTGTTTTTT. As protein: CASSSRGSTGELFF.

The chain has TRBV9 and TRBJ2-1; 9 bases map to TRBD1. Trimming at V came to 5 bases and at J to 9 bases, leaving 9 bases not matched to a gene. CDR3 length: 14 amino acids. The germline CDR1 and CDR2 sequences are SGDLS and YYNGEE. The CDR3 DNA follows: TGTGCCAGCAGTGTCCTGGACAGGGGAAGTGAGCAGTTCTTC. Amino acid sequence: CASSVLDRGSEQFF.

This chain connects TRBV9 to TRBJ2-3, with D possibly TRBD2 on 7 matching bases. V gave up 2 bases and J gave up 5 bases, with 18 bases separating them. Germline assignment: CDR1 SGDLS and CDR2 YYNGEE. CDR3 length: 16 amino acids. CDR3 sequence (DNA): TGTGCCAGCAGCGTCTTGGGGGGGGGCACCCAAGATACGCAGTATTTT. It is translated as CASSVLGGGTQDTQYF.

This sequence joins TRBV9 and TRBJ2-5; no firm D call. This CDR3 contains 12 residues. Germline V gene data show CDR1 as SGDLS and CDR2 as YYNGEE. Trimming shortened V by 1 base and J by 9 bases, and 10 bases separated the two germline ends. The CDR3 spells CASSVQSGPQYF. As DNA, the CDR3 is TGTGCCAGCAGCGTACAATCTGGGCCCCAGTACTTC.

The chain joins TRBV4-3 to TRBJ2-7; 8 bases match TRBD1. V was clipped by 4 bases and J by 0 bases; unmatched bases: 5. This CDR3 spans 15 amino acids. Germline assignment: CDR1 LGHNA and CDR2 YSLEER. The CDR3 DNA is TGCGCCAGCAGCCCAGGGGACAGGAGCTCCTACGAGCAGTACTTC. It specifies CASSPGDRSSYEQYF.

The chain recombines TRBV7-9 with TRBJ1-2, with D perhaps TRBD1 (5 bases). The V end was cut by 1 base, the J end by 7 bases, with 16 bases between. From germline, CDR1 is SEHNR and CDR2 FQNEAQ (reference sequence). CDR3 size: 15 residues. In DNA, the CDR3 is TGTGCCAGCAGCTTAGACTGGGGGATGGAGAGTGGCTACACCTTC. Translated: CASSLDWGMESGYTF.

The chain couples TRBV27 to TRBJ2-6; D call uncertain. The CDR3 is 14 residues long. With 4 bases removed from V and 0 bases from J, the gap between germline ends came to 4 bases. Germline lookup yields CDR1 MNHEY and CDR2 SMNVEV (reference sequence). CDR3 region: CASSSISGANVLTF. The CDR3 bases are TGTGCCAGCAGTTCCATCTCTGGGGCCAACGTCCTGACTTTC. Full variable domain (outside the CDR3, taken from reference TRBV27 and TRBJ2-6): EAQVTQNPRYLITVTGKKLTVTCSQNMNHEYMSWYRQDPGLGLRQIYYSMNVEVTDKGDVPEGYKVSRKEKRNFPLILESPSPNQTSLYFCASSSISGANVLTFGAGSRLTVL.

The CDR3 sequence: CASSPAQGWTEAFF. Written as DNA, the CDR3 is TGTGCCAGCAGTCCGGCCCAGGGCTGGACTGAAGCTTTCTTT. This sequence joins TRBV28 and TRBJ1-1, with TRBD1 as a possible D gene (5 bases). Germline loops: CDR1 MDHEN, CDR2 SYDVKM. The CDR3 is 14 amino acids. V gave up 5 bases and J gave up 5 bases, with 15 bases separating them.

The chain has TRBV4-1 and TRBJ1-5; D is possibly TRBD1 (6 bases). The V gene's germline CDR1 is MGHRA and CDR2 YSYEKL. The CDR3 loop spans 14 amino acids. V lost 3 bases and J lost 6, with 12 bases in between. CDR3 loop: CASSHAGAGQPQHF. The CDR3 DNA is TGCGCCAGCAGCCATGCGGGGGCGGGTCAGCCCCAGCATTTT.

This clone has a handful of counts. This chain joins TRBV6-5 and TRBJ1-2; D not certain. Looked up from germline, CDR1 is MNHEY and CDR2 is SVGAGI. V was clipped by 7 bases and J by 7 bases, with 13 bases between them. The CDR3 is 12 amino acids. The CDR3 loop is CASKDLHVGYTF. CDR3 DNA: TGTGCCAGCAAAGACCTTCACGTTGGCTACACCTTC.

The chain carries TRBV20-1 and TRBJ2-5; D is ambiguous. CDR1 is DFQATT and CDR2 is SNEGSKA in the germline V gene (reference sequence). This CDR3 spans 11 amino acids. With 2 bases removed from V and 2 bases from J, the gap between germline ends came to 3 bases. The DNA for the CDR3 is TGCAGTGCTAGACAACAAGAGACCCAGTACTTC. The encoded protein is CSARQQETQYF.

V is TRBV19 and J is TRBJ1-5; D gene unclear. In germline, CDR1 is LNHDA, CDR2 SQIVND (reference sequence). This CDR3 is built from 14 residues. Between the trimmed V and J ends, which lost 3 bases and 0 bases, there was a span of 6 bases. This CDR3 reads CASSMEDSNQPQHF. For the CDR3, the DNA is TGTGCCAGTAGTATGGAGGATAGCAATCAGCCCCAGCATTTT.

The chain links TRBV4-3 to TRBJ1-2; 8 positions agree with TRBD1. Germline V gives CDR1 LGHNA, CDR2 YSLEER. J was trimmed by 5 bases and V by 0 bases; bases with no gene match: 5. The CDR3 runs 15 residues. The CDR3 coding sequence is TGCGCCAGCAGCCAAGATTCAGGGGGCGGGTATGGCTACACCTTC. Translated: CASSQDSGGGYGYTF.

The V call is TRBV7-6, the J call TRBJ2-5; D call uncertain. Germline V CDR1 and CDR2: SGHVS, FNYEAQ. Trimming left V 5 bases short and J 5 bases short, with 18 bases between. This CDR3 region has 15 residues. CDR3 bases: TGTGCCAGCAGCCGGCTTTCGACGGACCGGGAGACCCAGTACTTC. Its translation is CASSRLSTDRETQYF.

This clone is a singleton in its sample. This chain joins TRBV27 and TRBJ2-7, with TRBD1 as a possible D gene (6 bases). Germline V gene data show CDR1 as MNHEY and CDR2 as SMNVEV (reference sequence). V lost 2 bases to trimming and J lost 2 bases, with 13 bases between them. This CDR3 has 15 residues. The CDR3 is CASSLQGEGAYEQYF. Written as DNA, the CDR3 is TGTGCCAGCAGTTTACAGGGCGAGGGGGCCTACGAGCAGTACTTC.

The chain carries TRBV19 and TRBJ2-1, with D unresolved. The CDR3 contains 14 residues. Trimming shortened V by 0 bases and J by 2 bases, and 5 bases separated the two germline ends. Germline V gene data show CDR1 as LNHDA and CDR2 as SQIVND (reference sequence). The CDR3 DNA reads TGTGCCAGTAGTATAGAGGGTCCCTACAATGAGCAGTTCTTC. Amino acids: CASSIEGPYNEQFF. Complete variable domain (other parts from reference TRBV19 and TRBJ2-1): DGGITQSPKYLFRKEGQNVTLSCEQNLNHDAMYWYRQDPGQGLRLIYYSQIVNDFQKGDIAEGYSVSREKKESFPLTVTSAQKNPTAFYLCASSIEGPYNEQFFGPGTRLTVL.

The V gene is TRBV5-6, the J gene TRBJ2-5; 9 bases fit TRBD1. The J call may be incorrect, as the DNA end agrees better with TRBJ2-7. Germline CDR1 and CDR2: SGHDT and YYEEEE. This CDR3 contains 13 residues. This CDR3 is CASRGTGHYEQYF. Here the CDR3 DNA reads TGTGCCAGCAGGGGGACAGGGCACTACGAGCAGTACTTC.

The J gene is TRBJ2-3, the V gene TRBV28, with D possibly being TRBD2 (5 bases). The CDR3 has 16 amino acids. The V end was cut by 3 bases, the J end by 1 base, with 14 bases between. Germline values: CDR1 MDHEN, CDR2 SYDVKM. The CDR3 reads CASSFSDSAGTDTQYF. The CDR3, as DNA: TGTGCCAGCAGTTTCAGTGATAGCGCCGGCACAGATACGCAGTATTTT.

This sequence joins TRBV5-1 and TRBJ2-2; TRBD1 is a possible D gene (6 bases). CDR3 size: 15 residues. The germline V and J ends were trimmed by 3 bases and 0 bases, with 9 bases remaining between them. From germline, CDR1 is SGHRS and CDR2 YFSETQ. This CDR3 is CASSWDKPNTGELFF. Here the CDR3 DNA reads TGCGCCAGCAGCTGGGACAAGCCGAACACCGGGGAGCTGTTTTTT.

V usage is TRBV6-1 and J usage is TRBJ1-3, with unresolved D. The CDR3 spans 14 residues. The germline V gene has CDR1 MNHNS and CDR2 SASEGT. The germline V and J ends were trimmed by 2 bases and 1 base, with 6 bases remaining between them. In DNA form, the CDR3 reads TGTGCCAGCAGTGAAACCCCATCTGGAAACACCATATATTTT. It yields the protein CASSETPSGNTIYF.

The rearrangement joins TRBV6-5 to TRBJ1-2; D perhaps matches TRBD1 (5 bases). Trimming left V 2 bases short and J 6 bases short, with 7 bases between. CDR1 and CDR2 from the germline V gene are MNHEY and SVGAGI. The CDR3 has 12 residues. CDR3 DNA sequence: TGTGCCAGCAGTTACGGGGGACATGGCTACACCTTC. Its translation is CASSYGGHGYTF.

This rearrangement joins TRBV6-1 to TRBJ1-5; D might be TRBD1 (6 bases). This CDR3 contains 13 residues. Per the germline V gene, CDR1 is MNHNS and CDR2 is SASEGT. The V and J ends lost 3 bases and 6 bases respectively, with 9 bases between them. CDR3 amino acids: CASSDAGAQPQHF. CDR3 nucleotide sequence: TGTGCCAGCAGTGATGCAGGGGCTCAGCCCCAGCATTTT.

This chain links TRBV7-9 with TRBJ2-2, with 9 bases identical to TRBD2. J lost 1 base, V lost 4 bases, and 1 base had no gene match. The length of the CDR3 is 15 residues. In germline, CDR1 is SEHNR, CDR2 FQNEAQ (reference sequence). In DNA, the CDR3 is TGTGCCAGCAGCTATAGCGGGGGGAACACCGGGGAGCTGTTTTTT. Its protein product is CASSYSGGNTGELFF.